This passage covers 7 T cell receptor beta chains from one sample sequenced in a study of molecular identifiers for immune sequencing clone quantification. TCRdb analysed the PCR reads with MiXCR anew, one entry per CDR3 protein. The table shows about 10,000 distinct CDR3 sequences, with roughly 20% occurring only once. The sample comprised naive CD8+ T cells from blood, with Jurkat cell RNA spiked in. Subset indicated: FACS-sorted CD8+CD4-CCR7+CD45RA+ naive T cells. The origin of the receptors is a human donor in good health. Some libraries in this study had Jurkat cell RNA spiked in.

By sample fraction, this clonotype is medium-sized. V usage is TRBV5-1 and J usage is TRBJ2-2; D remains unclear. The germline CDR1 and CDR2 sequences are SGHRS and YFSETQ. The CDR3 is 13 amino acids. V lost 5 bases to trimming and J lost 1 base, with 6 bases between them. In DNA form, the CDR3 reads TGCGCCAGCAGATGGCGGAACACCGGGGAGCTGTTTTTT. This translates into CASRWRNTGELFF.

This clonotype is classed as medium-sized. The rearrangement uses TRBV15 and TRBJ1-5; D gene uncertain. Germline V gene lookup returns CDR1 LNHNV and CDR2 YYDKDF (reference sequence). V lost 0 bases and J lost 4, with 10 bases in between. The CDR3 loop spans 15 amino acids. The CDR3 DNA reads TGTGCCACCAGCAGAGATCTGGGATTGAATCAGCCCCAGCATTTT. Protein: CATSRDLGLNQPQHF. The variable domain in full, with the rest retrieved from reference TRBV15 and TRBJ1-5, is DAMVIQNPRYQVTQFGKPVTLSCSQTLNHNVMYWYQQKSSQAPKLLFHYYDKDFNNEADTPDNFQSRRPNTSFCFLDIRSPGLGDTAMYLCATSRDLGLNQPQHFGDGTRLSIL.

As regards this clonotype: This clone may be a read error of a much larger clone one base away. The chain joins TRBV6-5 to TRBJ2-1; D possibly corresponds to TRBD2 (5 bases). The CDR3 is made up of 14 amino acids. The V gene's germline CDR1 is MNHEY and CDR2 SVGAGI. DNA of the CDR3: TGTGCCAGCAGTTACAATAGCGCCTACAATGAGCAGCTCTTC. The encoded protein is CASSYNSAYNEQLF.

This clonotype came up many times. The J gene is TRBJ2-7, the V gene TRBV12-5, with unresolved D. V was trimmed by 6 bases and J by 2 bases, leaving 23 bases between them. The CDR3 covers 17 residues. Germline CDR1 LGHNT, CDR2 FRNRAP. This CDR3 reads CASGESYGPGPPYEQYF. The CDR3 coding sequence is TGTGCTAGTGGGGAAAGCTACGGGCCCGGTCCTCCCTACGAGCAGTACTTC.

The table lists this clonotype with a few counts. The chain is built from TRBV19 and TRBJ2-7; D gene uncertain. The germline V gene encodes CDR1 LNHDA and CDR2 SQIVND (reference sequence). This CDR3 is built from 13 residues. The ends were cut back, 4 bases at V and 1 base at J, with 8 bases in the middle. In DNA form, the CDR3 reads TGTGCCAGTAGTAACAGTGGGTCCTACGAGCAGTACTTC. As protein: CASSNSGSYEQYF.

This clonotype was seen many times. This chain's CDR3 is CASSYEVSTGELFF. In DNA form, the CDR3 reads TGTGCCAGCAGTTATGAAGTCAGCACCGGGGAGCTGTTTTTT. This sequence joins TRBV6-2 or TRBV6-3 and TRBJ2-2, with no clear D. The V gene's germline CDR1 is MNHEY and CDR2 SVGEGT. Trimming shortened V by 3 bases and J by 4 bases, and 9 bases separated the two germline ends. CDR3 length: 14 amino acids.

The table lists this clonotype with a few counts. This sequence joins TRBV3-1 and TRBJ2-5, with 15 bases aligning to TRBD2. The CDR3 totals 16 residues. The germline V gene has CDR1 LGHDT and CDR2 YNNKEL (reference sequence). The V and J ends lost 4 bases and 2 bases, in that order; junction bases with no gene match: 2. CDR3 in amino acids: CASSLGTSGRQETQYF. The CDR3 DNA is TGTGCCAGCAGCCTCGGGACTAGCGGGAGGCAAGAGACCCAGTACTTC.